This T cell receptor beta chain was found in a study of pediatric ulcerative colitis. Study-wide background: Fewer than 10 patients showed pancolitis and two showed left-sided colitis.

The rectum was sampled with one to two pinch biopsies at colonoscopy. No immunosuppressive drugs were given to ulcerative colitis patients before diagnostic colonoscopy. The CDR3 is 12 amino acids. CDR1 and CDR2 from the germline V gene are SQVTM and ANQGSEA. As for this clone: The antigen remains unidentified.

This was a survey-level run. TCRdb's table, derived via immunoSEQ multiplex PCR, lists solely in-frame clones and lacks some. The table lists more than 40,000 clones, about 78% of them singletons, with 3% to 4.5% in the top ten. Study outcomes and limitations: A couple of rectal clonotypes were found only in ulcerative colitis patients, all of them.

The TCR was taken from a girl between 10 and 17 years old with moderate ulcerative colitis. The sample comprised gut tissue. The genes are TRBV29-1 and TRBJ2-1; D ambiguous. The CDR3 DNA is TGCACAAGTGGGTCACTCTACGGGGAGCAGTTCTTC. Protein: CTSGSLYGEQFF.